The clone carrying this T cell receptor (beta chain) showed up many times. Its antigen is unknown. The data were taken from a study of molecular identifiers for immune sequencing clone quantification. Study-wide points: Clones above 20 RNA copies contained over 99% of effector molecules and under 1% of naive molecules. Barcode-sharing identical TCR molecules could underestimate highly expanded clone sizes.

A single record per CDR3 protein comes from TCRdb applying MiXCR to the PCR reads. The sample shows a few hundred thousand distinct CDR3 sequences, over 20% of them seen only once. This CDR3 spans 16 amino acids. V was cut by 5 bases and J by 5 bases, with 18 bases left in between. Germline assignment: CDR1 SEHNR and CDR2 FQNEAQ (reference sequence). The material sequenced was naive CD8+ T cells from blood, with Jurkat cell RNA spiked in. Noted subset: FACS-sorted CD8+CD4-CCR7+CD45RA+ naive T cells. This clonotype originated in a human donor in good health. Some libraries in this study had Jurkat cell RNA spiked in. The chain has TRBV7-9 and TRBJ1-4, with D possibly matching TRBD1 (6 bases). The DNA for the CDR3 is TGTGCCAGCAGCCCAGGGACCACAGGGCCAAATGAAAAACTGTTTTTT. Its translation is CASSPGTTGPNEKLFF.